These 7 T cell receptor beta chains originate from one sample sequenced in a study of cytomegalovirus exposure and HLA in healthy donors. The PCR contained 60 Vbeta and 13 Jbeta primers. Assay used: immunoSEQ multiplex PCR; TCRdb lists only in-frame clones, some missing. Of some 250,000 clones listed, 82% are singletons. Sequencing was carried out using PBMCs. The receptors derive from a woman aged 35 to 49 in good health and CMV-seropositive.

Details on this clone: At the DNA level, this CDR3 is encoded by other sequences in the same sample as well. The V gene is TRBV27, the J gene TRBJ1-2, with D possibly matching TRBD1 (6 bases). Germline V gives CDR1 MNHEY, CDR2 SMNVEV (reference sequence). The CDR3 is 14 amino acids. V dropped 5 bases and J dropped 3 bases, with 13 bases sitting between them. This chain's CDR3 is CASSRAGVDYGYTF. In nucleotides, the CDR3 is TGTGCCAGCAGTAGGGCAGGGGTCGACTATGGCTACACCTTC.

The V and J genes are TRBV6-5 and TRBJ1-5; D remains unclear. The length of the CDR3 is 14 residues. The germline V gene has CDR1 MNHEY and CDR2 SVGAGI. V shed 10 bases and J shed 3 bases, with 16 bases lying between them. The CDR3 loop reads CATNEGGINQPQHF. CDR3 coding DNA: TGTGCCACCAACGAGGGAGGGATCAATCAGCCCCAGCATTTT.

For this clone: Its ends do not fully match the called genes, so a read error is possible. The chain is built from TRBV5-6 and TRBJ1-1; 10 bases are a match to TRBD1. This CDR3 spans 15 amino acids. Germline V gene lookup returns CDR1 SGHDT and CDR2 YYEEEE. The chain's CDR3 is CASSSGTGVGTGAFF. The DNA of the CDR3 is TGTGCCAGCAGCTCTGGGACAGGGGTCGGGACTGGAGCTTTCTTT.

This chain uses TRBV6-1 with TRBJ1-3; no firm D call. The CDR3 contains 16 residues. CDR1 is MNHNS and CDR2 is SASEGT in the germline V gene. V lost 1 base and J lost 1, with 11 bases in between. CDR3 nucleotides: TGTGCCAGCAGTGAAGAGCGGGCAGGATCTGGAAACACCATATATTTT. The encoded protein is CASSEERAGSGNTIYF.

CDR3 bases: TGTGCCAGCAGCCAACGGGACAAGGGGTTTGGAAATGAGCAGTTCTTC. Translated, it gives CASSQRDKGFGNEQFF. The V call is TRBV4-2, the J call TRBJ2-1; the D gene is possibly TRBD1 (6 bases). V gave up 2 bases and J gave up 7 bases, with 18 bases separating them. CDR3 size: 16 residues. In germline, CDR1 is LGHNA, CDR2 YNFKEQ.

This rearrangement joins TRBV9 to TRBJ1-1; no definite D call. Germline loops: CDR1 SGDLS, CDR2 YYNGEE. Trimming pared 3 bases from V and 4 bases from J, leaving 10 bases between. The CDR3 has 13 residues. CDR3 DNA sequence: TGTGCCAGCAGCGGACCAGAGGGCACTGAAGCTTTCTTT. Translating it yields CASSGPEGTEAFF.

This clone was detected only once. The CDR3 protein is CASSLYQGATEAFF. CDR3 sequence (DNA): TGTGCCAGCAGCTTATATCAGGGGGCGACTGAAGCTTTCTTT. This chain uses TRBV7-9 with TRBJ1-1, with TRBD1 identical over 8 bases. The germline gives CDR1 SEHNR, CDR2 FQNEAQ (reference sequence). V lost 2 bases and J lost 5; bases outside the gene matches: 4. This CDR3 is 14 amino acids long.